These 2 T cell receptor beta chains share one sample of origin, sequenced in a study of shared clonotypes between healthy human individuals. Produced via immunoSEQ multiplex PCR; TCRdb's table is partial and in-frame only. The sample lists roughly 1,000,000 clones, approximately 80% seen once, with approximately 0.5% in the top ten. Material: memory CD4+ T cells from PBMCs. Subset defined: CD45RA-negative fraction. These receptors all stem from a man between 18 and 35 years old in good health. Some clones in this sample may be carry-over from other donors' samples.

This rearrangement joins TRBV6-6 to TRBJ1-4; TRBD1 might be the D (6 bases). Germline lookup yields CDR1 MNHNY and CDR2 SVGAGI (reference sequence). The CDR3 covers 15 residues. Trimming removed 6 bases at V and 4 bases at J, with 15 bases between. The DNA of the CDR3 is TGTGCCAGCAGCGCACAGGGCCAAGATAATGAAAAACTGTTTTTT. Its protein product is CASSAQGQDNEKLFF.

The chain recombines TRBV6-1 with TRBJ2-3, with D perhaps matching TRBD1 or TRBD2 (5 bases each). V lost 3 bases and J 1 base, leaving 11 bases between the germline ends. The length of the CDR3 is 15 residues. Germline V gives CDR1 MNHNS, CDR2 SASEGT. DNA for the CDR3: TGTGCCAGCAGTGATTCTCAGGGACGCACAGATACGCAGTATTTT. Translation gives CASSDSQGRTDTQYF.